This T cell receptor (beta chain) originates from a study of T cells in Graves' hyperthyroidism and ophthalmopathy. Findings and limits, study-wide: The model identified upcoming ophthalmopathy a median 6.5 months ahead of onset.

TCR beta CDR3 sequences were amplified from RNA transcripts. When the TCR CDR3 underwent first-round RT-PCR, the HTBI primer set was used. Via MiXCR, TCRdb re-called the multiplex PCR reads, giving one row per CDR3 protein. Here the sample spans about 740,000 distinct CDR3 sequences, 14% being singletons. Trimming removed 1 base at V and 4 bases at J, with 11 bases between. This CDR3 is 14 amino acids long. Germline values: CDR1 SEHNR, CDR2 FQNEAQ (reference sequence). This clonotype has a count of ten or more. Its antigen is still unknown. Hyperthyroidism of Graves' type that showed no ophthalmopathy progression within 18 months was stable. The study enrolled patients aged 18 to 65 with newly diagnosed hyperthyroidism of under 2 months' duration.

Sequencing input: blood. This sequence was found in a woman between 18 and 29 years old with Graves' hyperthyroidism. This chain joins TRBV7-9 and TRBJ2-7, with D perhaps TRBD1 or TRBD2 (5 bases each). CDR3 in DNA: TGTGCCAGCAGCTTAGGGGGGAATGAATACGAGCAGTACTTC. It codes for CASSLGGNEYEQYF.